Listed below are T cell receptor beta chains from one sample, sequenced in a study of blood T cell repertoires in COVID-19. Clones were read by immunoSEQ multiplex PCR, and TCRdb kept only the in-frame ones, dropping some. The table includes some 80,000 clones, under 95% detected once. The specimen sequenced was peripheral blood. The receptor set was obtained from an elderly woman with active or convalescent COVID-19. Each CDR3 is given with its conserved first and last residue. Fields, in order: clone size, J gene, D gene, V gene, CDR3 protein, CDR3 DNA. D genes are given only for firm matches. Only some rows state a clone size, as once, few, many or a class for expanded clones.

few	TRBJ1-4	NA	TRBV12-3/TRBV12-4	CASSSGSEKLFF	TGTGCCAGCAGTTCCGGGTCCGAAAAACTGTTTTTT
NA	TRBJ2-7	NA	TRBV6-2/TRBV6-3	CASSDRYEQYF	TGTGCCAGCAGTGACAGATACGAGCAGTACTTC
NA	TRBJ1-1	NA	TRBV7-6	CASSPGKGAEAFF	TGTGCCAGCAGCCCCGGGAAGGGGGCTGAAGCTTTCTTT
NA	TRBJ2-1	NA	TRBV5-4	CASSLDFQGWNEQFF	TGTGCCAGCAGCTTGGATTTCCAGGGGTGGAATGAGCAGTTCTTC
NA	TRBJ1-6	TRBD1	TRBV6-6	CASVSPGTGDFHF	TGTGCCAGCGTTAGCCCCGGGACAGGGGACTTTCACTTT
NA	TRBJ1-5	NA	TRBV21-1	CASRGAGVINQPQHF	TGTGCCAGCAGAGGGGCAGGGGTTATCAATCAGCCCCAGCATTTT
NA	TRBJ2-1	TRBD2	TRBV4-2	CASSQEAVTDGGAGNEQFF	TGTGCCAGCAGCCAAGAGGCTGTAACAGACGGGGGGGCAGGAAATGAGCAGTTCTTC
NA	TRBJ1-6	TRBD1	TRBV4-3	CASSQLPGQGDSPLHF	TGCGCCAGCAGCCAACTTCCGGGACAGGGGGATTCACCCCTCCACTTT
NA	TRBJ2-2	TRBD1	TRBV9	CASSDRGTNTGELFF	TGTGCCAGCAGCGACAGGGGAACGAACACCGGGGAGCTGTTTTTT
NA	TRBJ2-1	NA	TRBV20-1	CSARSGVGQFF	TGCAGTGCTAGAAGCGGAGTTGGGCAGTTCTTC
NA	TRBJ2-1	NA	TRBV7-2	CASSFQGRVSSYNEQFF	TGTGCCAGCAGCTTCCAGGGGAGGGTGAGCTCCTACAATGAGCAGTTCTTC